This T cell receptor (beta chain) was profiled in a study of cytomegalovirus exposure and HLA in healthy donors. The CDR3 is made up of 15 amino acids. J gave up 7 bases and V 4 bases, and 9 bases lay outside the gene matches. Germline loops: CDR1 SGHRS, CDR2 YFSETQ. The study ran its PCR with 60 Vbeta and 13 Jbeta primers. The repertoire was sequenced with immunoSEQ multiplex PCR; TCRdb's copy has only in-frame clones and lacks some. The sample carries roughly 120,000 clones, roughly 8.3% recorded once. This clone was detected only a few times. Its antigen is currently unknown. General study results and limits: The study labeled 170 or so TCR beta chains cytomegalovirus-associated. Accurate prediction of HLA-A and HLA-B alleles (for most subjects) was reportedly achieved from TCR beta sequences. Follow-up analysis later connected one missense variant in DCLRE1C with trimming of TCR beta V- and J-genes. Immune exposure data for these donors was limited to CMV serostatus.

The V gene is TRBV5-1, the J gene TRBJ2-1, with 9 bases identical to TRBD2. Sequenced input: PBMCs. The source is a man aged 35 to 55 in good health and CMV-seronegative. CDR3 amino acids: CASSPGLAGTNEQFF. The CDR3 DNA is TGCGCCAGCAGCCCGGGACTAGCCGGTACAAATGAGCAGTTCTTC.